This TCR beta chain is drawn from a study of cytomegalovirus exposure and HLA in healthy donors. Study results and limitations: Some TCR beta chains (about 170 of them) were listed as cytomegalovirus-associated.

This clone was counted a single time. The target antigen is unknown. Measured with immunoSEQ multiplex PCR; TCRdb has only the in-frame clones, and not every one. The repertoire includes over 200,000 clones, 75% to 90% of them detected once, and around 5.5% sits in the top ten. The V gene's germline CDR1 is SQVTM and CDR2 ANQGSEA. This CDR3 is built from 14 residues. With 3 bases clipped from V and 1 base from J, the junction kept 5 bases outside the gene matches. The gene calls are TRBV29-1 and TRBJ2-7, with 8 bases that match TRBD1. The source material was PBMCs. The receptor was derived from a woman aged 18-29 years in good health and CMV-seronegative. The CDR3 protein is CSVDRGQPSYEQYF. The DNA for the CDR3 is TGCAGCGTTGACAGGGGGCAACCTTCCTACGAGCAGTACTTC.